This TCR beta chain was documented in a study of T cell responses to AZD1222 COVID-19 vaccine. Germline V lookup: CDR1 SEHNR, CDR2 FQNEAQ (reference sequence). This CDR3 is built from 15 residues. Trimming stripped 1 base from V and 5 bases from J, with 14 bases between. Study-wide results and limits: Close to half of all spike-specific TCRs reportedly target regions of the variants that are unmutated.

On this clone: The target antigen is unknown.

Sequenced by immunoSEQ multiplex PCR; TCRdb stores in-frame clones only, minus some. The top ten clones hold over 0.85% of a sample with approximately 140,000 clones, 80% to 95% of them seen once. This receptor was identified in an adult in good health. Here the sequenced sample was peripheral blood, taken on day 0 of MenACWY control vaccination. V is TRBV7-9 and J is TRBJ1-2, with D unclear. CDR3 loop: CASSLVLGPVYGYTF. DNA of the CDR3: TGTGCCAGCAGCTTAGTTTTAGGGCCGGTTTATGGCTACACCTTC.